This TCR beta chain was documented in a study of technical replicates of blood from a handful of donors. V was clipped by 5 bases and J by 9 bases; unmatched bases: 7. Germline-derived CDR1 and CDR2 are LNHDA and SQIVND (reference sequence). The CDR3 covers 14 residues. Using immunoSEQ multiplex PCR, the repertoire was profiled, and TCRdb retains in-frame clones only, with some absent. In the table there are about 50,000 clones, 80% to 95% of which are singletons. The TCR was taken from a human donor in good health. Some clones in this sample may be carry-over from other donors' samples. What was sequenced was PBMCs. The chain couples TRBV19 to TRBJ1-6; 7 nucleotides agree with TRBD1. CDR3 nucleotides: TGTGCCAGTAGTCCGGGGACAGTCGGTTCACCCCTCCACTTT. It is translated as CASSPGTVGSPLHF.